The rows below give T cell receptor beta chains drawn from one sample of a study of shared clonotypes between healthy human individuals. Assay used: immunoSEQ multiplex PCR; TCRdb lists only in-frame clones, some missing. The sample gives 2 million to 2.5 million clones, under 97% of which show up once; more than 0.1% is in the top ten. Sequenced input: naive CD4+ T cells sorted from blood. All receptors derive from a young man in good health. Each CDR3 is given with its conserved first and last residue. The D gene is left open where the match is weak. Where a row states a size, it is once, few, many or the class of an expanded clone; other rows omit it.

once | 15 | TRBJ1-1 | TRBV5-1 | TRBD1 | CASSLTGGANTEAFF | TGCGCCAGCAGCTTGACAGGGGGGGCGAACACTGAAGCTTTCTTT
NA | 16 | TRBJ1-5 | TRBV28 | TRBD1 | CASSLWQGVTNQPQHF | TGTGCCAGCAGTTTATGGCAGGGGGTTACCAATCAGCCCCAGCATTTT
NA | 18 | TRBJ2-5 | TRBV18 | NA | CASSPYSLRQGGQETQYF | TGTGCCAGCTCACCATATTCGCTAAGACAGGGAGGGCAAGAGACCCAGTACTTC
NA | 13 | TRBJ1-1 | TRBV2 | NA | CASIWEWNTEAFF | TGTGCCAGCATCTGGGAATGGAACACTGAAGCTTTCTTT
NA | 14 | TRBJ2-7 | TRBV5-1 | NA | CASSLGITSYEQYF | TGCGCCAGCAGCTTGGGGATTACCTCCTACGAGCAGTACTTC
NA | 14 | TRBJ2-5 | TRBV10-3 | NA | CAISEQLVRETQYF | TGTGCCATCAGTGAGCAACTAGTACGCGAGACCCAGTACTTC
NA | 16 | TRBJ2-1 | TRBV7-8 | NA | CASITQGLSSYNEQFF | TGTGCCAGCATCACGCAGGGGTTAAGCTCCTACAATGAGCAGTTCTTC
NA | 14 | TRBJ1-4 | TRBV28 | TRBD1 | CASRPGQVGEKLFF | TGTGCCAGCAGGCCTGGACAGGTCGGCGAAAAACTGTTTTTT
NA | 16 | TRBJ2-3 | TRBV5-1 | TRBD2 | CASSLEPSGTADTQYF | TGCGCCAGCAGCTTGGAACCTAGCGGGACCGCAGATACGCAGTATTTT
once | 16 | TRBJ2-5 | TRBV7-2 | TRBD1 | CASSRTLGQGKETQYF | TGTGCCAGCAGCCGAACCCTGGGACAGGGGAAGGAGACCCAGTACTTC
NA | 15 | TRBJ1-6 | TRBV28 | NA | CASSLGGNGNSPLHF | TGTGCCAGCAGTTTAGGGGGGAACGGTAATTCACCCCTCCACTTT
NA | 15 | TRBJ2-6 | TRBV6-5 | NA | CASKDTRSGANVLTF | TGTGCCAGCAAGGATACCCGCTCTGGGGCCAACGTCCTGACTTTC
NA | 13 | TRBJ2-7 | TRBV7-2 | NA | CASSGDTGYEQYF | TGTGCCAGCAGCGGAGATACAGGGTACGAGCAGTACTTC
NA | 12 | TRBJ2-7 | TRBV2 | NA | CASSPWGNEQYF | TGTGCCAGCAGTCCTTGGGGGAACGAGCAGTACTTC
once | 16 | TRBJ2-5 | TRBV6-5 | TRBD2 | CASSYEVAGVRQTQYF | TGTGCCAGCAGTTACGAAGTAGCGGGAGTTCGGCAGACCCAGTACTTC
NA | 14 | TRBJ2-3 | TRBV18 | NA | CASSRAVRTDTQYF | TGTGCCAGCTCAAGAGCGGTTCGCACAGATACGCAGTATTTT
NA | 17 | TRBJ1-6 | TRBV19 | NA | CASSIARRSSYNSPLHF | TGTGCCAGTAGTATAGCCCGCCGGAGCTCCTATAATTCACCCCTCCACTTT
NA | 16 | TRBJ2-4 | TRBV28 | NA | CASTPRVGVAKNIQYF | TGTGCCAGCACCCCCCGGGTTGGGGTAGCCAAAAACATTCAGTACTTC
NA | 14 | TRBJ2-2 | TRBV6-1 | TRBD1 | CATRGQGGTGELFF | TGTGCCACCCGAGGACAGGGGGGCACCGGGGAGCTGTTTTTT
NA | 14 | TRBJ1-2 | TRBV10-1 | NA | CASTWDTPNYGYTF | TGCGCCAGCACTTGGGACACACCTAACTATGGCTACACCTTC
few | 15 | TRBJ2-7 | TRBV4-1 | TRBD1 | CASSLGQGASSEQYF | TGCGCCAGCAGCCTGGGACAGGGGGCGTCGAGCGAGCAGTACTTC
NA | 15 | TRBJ2-2 | TRBV25-1 | NA | CASSESGILTGELFF | TGTGCCAGCAGTGAATCAGGGATCCTAACCGGGGAGCTGTTTTTT